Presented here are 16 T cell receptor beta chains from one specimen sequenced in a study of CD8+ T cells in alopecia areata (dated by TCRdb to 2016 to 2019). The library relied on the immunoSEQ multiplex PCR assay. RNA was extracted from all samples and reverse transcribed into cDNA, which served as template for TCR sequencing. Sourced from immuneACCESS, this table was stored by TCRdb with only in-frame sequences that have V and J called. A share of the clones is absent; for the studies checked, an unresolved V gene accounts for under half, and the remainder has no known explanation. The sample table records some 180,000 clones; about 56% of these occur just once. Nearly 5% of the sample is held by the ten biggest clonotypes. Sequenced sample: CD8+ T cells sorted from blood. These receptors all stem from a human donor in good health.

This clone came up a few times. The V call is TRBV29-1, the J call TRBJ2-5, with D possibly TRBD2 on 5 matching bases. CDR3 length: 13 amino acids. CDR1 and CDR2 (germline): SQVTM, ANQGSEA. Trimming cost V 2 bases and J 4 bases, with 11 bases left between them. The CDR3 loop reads CSVERGGAETQYF. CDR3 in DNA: TGCAGCGTTGAACGAGGAGGCGCAGAGACCCAGTACTTC.

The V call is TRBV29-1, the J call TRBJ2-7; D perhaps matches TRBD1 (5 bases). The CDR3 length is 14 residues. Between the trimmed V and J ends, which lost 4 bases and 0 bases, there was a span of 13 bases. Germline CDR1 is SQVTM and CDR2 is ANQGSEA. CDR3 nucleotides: TGCAGCGTTGCTCAATGGGGCTTCTCCTACGAGCAGTACTTC. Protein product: CSVAQWGFSYEQYF.

CDR3 sequence (DNA): TGCAGCGTTGTCGGCGGGGCATCTAATGAAAAACTGTTTTTT. The encoded protein is CSVVGGASNEKLFF. The chain combines TRBV29-1 with TRBJ1-4; tentative D call: TRBD1 (5 bases). The CDR3 covers 14 residues. Germline assignment: CDR1 SQVTM and CDR2 ANQGSEA. Trimming cost V 4 bases and J 3 bases, with 12 bases left between them.

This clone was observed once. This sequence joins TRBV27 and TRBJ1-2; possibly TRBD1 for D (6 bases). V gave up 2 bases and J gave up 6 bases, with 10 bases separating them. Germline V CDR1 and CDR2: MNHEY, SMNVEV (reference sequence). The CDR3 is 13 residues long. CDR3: CASSLGGIDGYTF. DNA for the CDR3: TGTGCCAGCAGTTTAGGGGGCATAGATGGCTACACCTTC.

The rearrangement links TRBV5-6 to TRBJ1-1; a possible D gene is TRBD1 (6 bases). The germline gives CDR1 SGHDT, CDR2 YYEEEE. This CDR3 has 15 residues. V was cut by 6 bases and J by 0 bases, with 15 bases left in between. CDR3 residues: CASNGWGAMNTEAFF. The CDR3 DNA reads TGTGCCAGCAACGGATGGGGGGCTATGAACACTGAAGCTTTCTTT.

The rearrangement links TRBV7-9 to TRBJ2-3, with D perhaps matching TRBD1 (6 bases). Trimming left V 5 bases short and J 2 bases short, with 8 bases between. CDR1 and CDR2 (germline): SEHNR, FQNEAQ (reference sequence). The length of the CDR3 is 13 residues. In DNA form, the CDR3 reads TGTGCCAGCAGCCGACAGGTCACAGATACGCAGTATTTT. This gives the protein CASSRQVTDTQYF.

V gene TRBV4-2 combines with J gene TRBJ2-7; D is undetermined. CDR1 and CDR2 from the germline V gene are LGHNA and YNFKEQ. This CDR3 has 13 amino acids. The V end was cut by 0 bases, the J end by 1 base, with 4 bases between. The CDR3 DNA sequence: TGTGCCAGCAGCCAAGAAGGGTCCTACGAGCAGTACTTC. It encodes CASSQEGSYEQYF.

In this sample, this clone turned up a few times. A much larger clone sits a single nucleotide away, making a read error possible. The CDR3 bases are TGTGCCAACAGTGAGGGGACTAGCGGGGCTAATGAGCAGTTCTTC. This encodes CANSEGTSGANEQFF. The chain uses TRBV6-1 and TRBJ2-1; the match to TRBD2 covers 13 bases. Looked up from germline, CDR1 is MNHNS and CDR2 is SASEGT. The CDR3 runs to 15 residues.

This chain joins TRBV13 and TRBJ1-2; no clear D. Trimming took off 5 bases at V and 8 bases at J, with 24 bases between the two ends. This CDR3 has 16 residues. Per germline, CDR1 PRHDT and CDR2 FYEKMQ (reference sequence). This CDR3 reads CASSLTPIPVVEGYTF. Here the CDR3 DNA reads TGTGCCAGCAGCCTCACCCCTATCCCCGTAGTGGAAGGCTACACCTTC.

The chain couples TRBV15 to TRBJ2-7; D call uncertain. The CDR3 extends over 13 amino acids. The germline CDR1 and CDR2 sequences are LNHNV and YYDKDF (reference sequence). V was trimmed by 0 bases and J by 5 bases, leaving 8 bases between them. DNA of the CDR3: TGTGCCACCAGCAGAGATCCCGGTAACGAGCAGTACTTC. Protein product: CATSRDPGNEQYF.

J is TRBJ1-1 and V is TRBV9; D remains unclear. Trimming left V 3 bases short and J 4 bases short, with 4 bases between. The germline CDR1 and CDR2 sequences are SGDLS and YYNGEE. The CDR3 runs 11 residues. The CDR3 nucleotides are TGTGCCAGCAGCGCCGGCACTGAAGCTTTCTTT. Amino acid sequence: CASSAGTEAFF.

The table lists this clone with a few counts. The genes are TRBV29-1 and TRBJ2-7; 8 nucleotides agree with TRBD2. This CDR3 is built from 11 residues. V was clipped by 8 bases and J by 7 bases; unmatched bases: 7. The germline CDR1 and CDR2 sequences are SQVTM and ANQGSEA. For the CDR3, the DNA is TGCAGCACCCACGGGGGGGGTGAGCAGTACTTC. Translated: CSTHGGGEQYF.

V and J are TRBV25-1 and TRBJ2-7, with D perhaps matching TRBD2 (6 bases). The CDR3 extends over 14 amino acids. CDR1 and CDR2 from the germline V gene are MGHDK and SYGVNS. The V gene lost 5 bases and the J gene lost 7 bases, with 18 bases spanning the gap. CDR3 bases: TGTGCCAGCAGTAAGGGACTGGTACTCGCGGAGCAGTACTTC. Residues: CASSKGLVLAEQYF.

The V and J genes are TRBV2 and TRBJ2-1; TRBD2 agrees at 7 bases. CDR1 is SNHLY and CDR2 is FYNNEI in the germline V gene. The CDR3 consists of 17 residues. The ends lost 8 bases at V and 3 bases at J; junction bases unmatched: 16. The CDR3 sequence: CASQWDYEEPLYNEQFF. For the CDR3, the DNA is TGTGCCAGCCAGTGGGACTACGAGGAACCCCTCTACAATGAGCAGTTCTTC.

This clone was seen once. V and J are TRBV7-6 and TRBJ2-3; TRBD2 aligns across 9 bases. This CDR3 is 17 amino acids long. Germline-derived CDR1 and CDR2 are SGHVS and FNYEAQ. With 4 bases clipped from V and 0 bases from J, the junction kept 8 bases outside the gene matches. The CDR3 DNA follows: TGTGCCAGCAGCTCCCCTGGCGGGGGGGCGAGCACAGATACGCAGTATTTT. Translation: CASSSPGGGASTDTQYF. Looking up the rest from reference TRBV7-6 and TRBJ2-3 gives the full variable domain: GAGVSQSPRYKVTKRGQDVALRCDPISGHVSLYWYRQALGQGPEFLTYFNYEAQQDKSGLPNDRFSAERPEGSISTLTIQRTEQRDSAMYRCASSSPGGGASTDTQYFGPGTRLTVL.

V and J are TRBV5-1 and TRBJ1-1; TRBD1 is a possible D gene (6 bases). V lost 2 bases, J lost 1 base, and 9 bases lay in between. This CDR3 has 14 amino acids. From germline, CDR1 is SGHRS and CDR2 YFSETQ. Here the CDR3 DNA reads TGCGCCAGCAGCTTCAAGACAGGGAACACTGAAGCTTTCTTT. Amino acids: CASSFKTGNTEAFF.